Listed below are T cell receptor beta chains from one sample, sequenced in a study of T cell responses to AZD1222 COVID-19 vaccine. Sequencing used immunoSEQ multiplex PCR; TCRdb keeps in-frame clones, though not all of them. The repertoire holds 77,000 or so clones, with approximately 90% as singletons. The sample here was peripheral blood, taken on day 0 of AZD1222 vaccination. Source of these receptors: an adult in good health. Both conserved end residues are part of each CDR3. A D gene is named only where the DNA matches it firmly. Only part of the rows carry a size: once, few, many, or a class if the clone is expanded.

j_call: TRBJ2-7; d_call: .; v_call: TRBV19; clone_size: .; cdr3_nt: TGTGCCAGTAGTATATGGAAAGGGGCTGGCGAGCAGTACTTC; cdr3_aa: CASSIWKGAGEQYF
j_call: TRBJ1-1; d_call: TRBD1; v_call: TRBV23-1; clone_size: .; cdr3_nt: TGCGCCAAATTCCCGGACAGGGCGATCACTGAAGCTTTCTTT; cdr3_aa: CAKFPDRAITEAFF
j_call: TRBJ2-2; d_call: .; v_call: TRBV19; clone_size: .; cdr3_nt: TGTGCCAGTAGAAACCCAGGGAACACCGGGGAGCTGTTTTTT; cdr3_aa: CASRNPGNTGELFF
j_call: TRBJ2-2; d_call: .; v_call: TRBV27; clone_size: once; cdr3_nt: TGTGCCAGCGGGAGCAGGGACACCGGGGAGCTGTTTTTT; cdr3_aa: CASGSRDTGELFF
j_call: TRBJ1-6; d_call: .; v_call: TRBV5-1; clone_size: .; cdr3_nt: TGCGCCAGCAGCTTCGGGCAGGGTCTTAATTCACCCCTCCACTTT; cdr3_aa: CASSFGQGLNSPLHF
j_call: TRBJ2-7; d_call: .; v_call: TRBV27; clone_size: few; cdr3_nt: TGTGCCACGTACTCGAGCTCCTACGAGCAGTACTTC; cdr3_aa: CATYSSSYEQYF
j_call: TRBJ2-7; d_call: .; v_call: TRBV2; clone_size: few; cdr3_nt: TGTGCCAGCACCCCCACGGTCAGCGCTGCCTACGAGCAGTACTTC; cdr3_aa: CASTPTVSAAYEQYF
j_call: TRBJ1-5; d_call: TRBD1; v_call: TRBV15; clone_size: .; cdr3_nt: TGTGCCACCAGCAGATACTACATGCGGGACAGAAATGGCAATCAGCCCCAGCATTTT; cdr3_aa: CATSRYYMRDRNGNQPQHF
j_call: TRBJ2-7; d_call: TRBD2; v_call: TRBV5-1; clone_size: .; cdr3_nt: TGCGCCAGCAGCTTGGATCAAAGCGGGAGGGCCGCCTACGAGCAGTACTTC; cdr3_aa: CASSLDQSGRAAYEQYF
j_call: TRBJ1-2; d_call: .; v_call: TRBV11-2; clone_size: .; cdr3_nt: TGTGCCAGCAGCTTAGGGGCAGGGGATGGCTACACCTTC; cdr3_aa: CASSLGAGDGYTF